This T cell receptor beta chain was recorded in a study of blood T cell repertoires in COVID-19. Study summary: PBMCs, B-cell-depleted T cells, or T cells were the source of the cDNA or gDNA that made up the material.

CDR3 length: 13 amino acids. The V gene end was trimmed by 1 base and the J gene end by 11 bases; junction bases not matched to a gene: 8. Germline values: CDR1 SGHRS, CDR2 YFSETQ. The protocol was immunoSEQ multiplex PCR, while the TCRdb copy is restricted to in-frame clones and leaves out a portion. Among roughly 150,000 clones, approximately 90% were seen once, and the ten largest hold around 4.8%. The sequenced material came from peripheral blood. The sequence was collected from a young man with COVID-19, enrolled during active disease. The chain carries TRBV5-1 and TRBJ1-1; 7 positions agree with TRBD1. CDR3 in amino acids: CASSLNRGHWAFF. DNA of the CDR3: TGCGCCAGCAGCTTGAATAGGGGGCATTGGGCTTTCTTT.